A selection of T cell receptor beta chains follows, all from one sample in a study of metastatic and nonmetastatic thyroid tumors. TCRdb re-called the PCR reads with MiXCR. The table has over 15,000 clones, approximately 30% seen once; the top ten hold roughly a tenth. Sequenced input: blood. The receptor source for this set is a female donor with papillary thyroid cancer or a benign thyroid nodule (not recorded which). Some clones in this sample may be carry-over from other donors' samples. Each CDR3 is given with its conserved first and last residue. D genes are given only for firm matches. Expanded clones are given a class, and other clones once, few, many or no size at all.

len: 15
v_gene: TRBV7-2
abundance: -
j_gene: TRBJ1-2
d_gene: -
CDR3aa: CASSPVQGRPWGYTF
CDR3nt: TGTGCCAGCAGCCCGGTACAGGGCCGTCCTTGGGGCTACACCTTC

len: 17
v_gene: TRBV11-1
abundance: medium-sized
j_gene: TRBJ1-3
d_gene: -
CDR3aa: CASSLVMLQGSGNTIYF
CDR3nt: TGTGCCAGCAGCTTAGTAATGCTCCAGGGGTCTGGAAACACCATATATTTT

len: 15
v_gene: TRBV30
abundance: -
j_gene: TRBJ2-7
d_gene: -
CDR3aa: CAWSRPDGAGNEQYF
CDR3nt: TGTGCCTGGAGTCGTCCCGACGGGGCTGGAAACGAGCAGTACTTC

len: 18
v_gene: TRBV5-1
abundance: many
j_gene: TRBJ2-2
d_gene: -
CDR3aa: CASSLALGGGTNTGELFF
CDR3nt: TGCGCCAGCAGCTTGGCCTTGGGAGGGGGGACGAACACCGGGGAGCTGTTTTTT

len: 15
v_gene: TRBV6-5
abundance: few
j_gene: TRBJ1-2
d_gene: -
CDR3aa: CASSYSIFADYGYTF
CDR3nt: TGTGCCAGCAGTTACTCGATTTTTGCGGACTATGGCTACACCTTC

len: 15
v_gene: TRBV28
abundance: many
j_gene: TRBJ1-6
d_gene: -
CDR3aa: CASSPRVAYNSPLHF
CDR3nt: TGTGCCAGCAGTCCCAGGGTCGCCTATAATTCACCCCTCCACTTT

len: 14
v_gene: TRBV4-1
abundance: -
j_gene: TRBJ2-3
d_gene: -
CDR3aa: CASSQSGGTDTRYF
CDR3nt: TGCGCCAGCAGCCAATCGGGGGGCACAGATACGCGGTATTTT

len: 16
v_gene: TRBV6-6
abundance: medium-sized
j_gene: TRBJ2-2
d_gene: -
CDR3aa: CASSYPDTKGTGELFF
CDR3nt: TGTGCCAGCAGTTACCCCGACACAAAAGGCACCGGGGAGCTGTTTTTT

len: 17
v_gene: TRBV11-1
abundance: few
j_gene: TRBJ2-1
d_gene: -
CDR3aa: CASSLGGAGCTYNEQFF
CDR3nt: TGTGCCAGCAGCTTAGGGGGCGCTGGGTGCACCTACAATGAGCAGTTCTTC

len: 14
v_gene: TRBV2
abundance: once
j_gene: TRBJ2-7
d_gene: -
CDR3aa: CASSVTGSSYEQYF
CDR3nt: TGTGCCAGCAGCGTTACAGGATCCTCCTACGAGCAGTACTTC

len: 13
v_gene: TRBV28
abundance: -
j_gene: TRBJ2-7
d_gene: -
CDR3aa: CASIPTASGEQYF
CDR3nt: TGTGCCAGCATCCCGACGGCATCGGGCGAGCAGTACTTC

len: 13
v_gene: TRBV30
abundance: once
j_gene: TRBJ1-2
d_gene: -
CDR3aa: CAWRYSPEGGYTF
CDR3nt: TGTGCCTGGAGGTACAGCCCGGAGGGTGGCTACACCTTC

len: 16
v_gene: TRBV11-1
abundance: once
j_gene: TRBJ2-7
d_gene: TRBD1
CDR3aa: CASSGQGGIRVGEQYF
CDR3nt: TGTGCCAGCAGCGGACAGGGTGGCATTAGAGTGGGGGAGCAGTACTTC

len: 16
v_gene: TRBV11-2
abundance: many
j_gene: TRBJ1-6
d_gene: -
CDR3aa: CASSLAGFPFNSPLHF
CDR3nt: TGTGCCAGCAGTTTAGCAGGGTTTCCCTTTAATTCACCCCTCCACTTT

len: 16
v_gene: TRBV11-2
abundance: many
j_gene: TRBJ2-1
d_gene: -
CDR3aa: CASSLDLQGSYNEQFF
CDR3nt: TGTGCCAGCAGCTTAGATTTACAGGGTTCGTACAATGAGCAGTTCTTC

len: 12
v_gene: TRBV2
abundance: medium-sized
j_gene: TRBJ2-7
d_gene: -
CDR3aa: CASRQEGDEQYF
CDR3nt: TGTGCCAGCAGGCAAGAGGGTGACGAGCAGTACTTC

len: 15
v_gene: TRBV12-3/TRBV12-4
abundance: few
j_gene: TRBJ2-3
d_gene: TRBD2
CDR3aa: CVSSFRLAGGDTQYF
CDR3nt: TGTGTCAGCAGTTTTAGGCTAGCGGGAGGAGATACGCAGTATTTT

len: 15
v_gene: TRBV6-6
abundance: medium-sized
j_gene: TRBJ1-5
d_gene: TRBD1
CDR3aa: CASSYPGQGGQPQHF
CDR3nt: TGTGCCAGCAGTTACCCGGGACAGGGAGGCCAGCCCCAGCATTTT

len: 15
v_gene: TRBV20-1
abundance: medium-sized
j_gene: TRBJ1-2
d_gene: -
CDR3aa: CSARDLDTTLYGYTF
CDR3nt: TGCAGTGCTAGAGATCTGGACACCACTCTCTATGGCTACACCTTC

len: 15
v_gene: TRBV12-3/TRBV12-4
abundance: medium-sized
j_gene: TRBJ2-7
d_gene: TRBD2
CDR3aa: CASSLEDGGDYEQYF
CDR3nt: TGTGCCAGCAGTTTAGAGGACGGGGGGGACTACGAGCAGTACTTC

len: 12
v_gene: TRBV25-1
abundance: medium-sized
j_gene: TRBJ1-1
d_gene: -
CDR3aa: CASSSGPTEAFF
CDR3nt: TGTGCCAGCAGCTCGGGGCCCACTGAAGCTTTCTTT

len: 15
v_gene: TRBV11-2
abundance: -
j_gene: TRBJ2-7
d_gene: TRBD1
CDR3aa: CASRQPGTGGYEQYF
CDR3nt: TGTGCCAGCAGGCAGCCCGGGACAGGGGGCTACGAGCAGTACTTC

len: 14
v_gene: TRBV28
abundance: -
j_gene: TRBJ1-4
d_gene: -
CDR3aa: CASSLAGVRERLFF
CDR3nt: TGTGCCAGCAGTCTAGCCGGGGTCCGAGAAAGACTGTTTTTT

len: 14
v_gene: TRBV6-1
abundance: -
j_gene: TRBJ2-1
d_gene: TRBD1
CDR3aa: CASSLGQGYNEQFF
CDR3nt: TGTGCCAGCAGCCTTGGACAGGGATACAATGAGCAGTTCTTC

len: 13
v_gene: TRBV3-1
abundance: -
j_gene: TRBJ1-5
d_gene: -
CDR3aa: CASSRQLNQSQHF
CDR3nt: TGTGCCAGCAGTCGACAACTCAATCAGTCCCAGCATTTT

len: 15
v_gene: TRBV19
abundance: many
j_gene: TRBJ2-4
d_gene: -
CDR3aa: CASSDISLAKNIQYF
CDR3nt: TGTGCCAGTTCGGACATTTCACTAGCCAAAAACATTCAGTACTTC

len: 16
v_gene: TRBV9
abundance: many
j_gene: TRBJ1-6
d_gene: -
CDR3aa: CASSLGWSSYNSPLHF
CDR3nt: TGTGCCAGCAGCCTAGGATGGAGCTCCTATAATTCACCCCTCCACTTT

len: 14
v_gene: TRBV3-1
abundance: -
j_gene: TRBJ1-6
d_gene: -
CDR3aa: CASSQRTDNSPLHF
CDR3nt: TGTGCCAGCAGTCAGAGGACGGATAATTCACCCCTCCACTTT

len: 14
v_gene: TRBV5-1
abundance: medium-sized
j_gene: TRBJ1-2
d_gene: -
CDR3aa: CASNGGGNTYGYTF
CDR3nt: TGCGCCAGTAATGGGGGAGGAAACACCTATGGCTACACCTTC

len: 16
v_gene: TRBV20-1
abundance: many
j_gene: TRBJ2-1
d_gene: TRBD1
CDR3aa: CSARLPGTGYYNEQFF
CDR3nt: TGCAGTGCTAGACTCCCCGGGACAGGATATTACAATGAGCAGTTCTTC

len: 13
v_gene: TRBV4-2
abundance: many
j_gene: TRBJ2-3
d_gene: -
CDR3aa: CASSQDTTDTQYF
CDR3nt: TGTGCCAGCAGCCAAGATACGACAGATACGCAGTATTTT

len: 15
v_gene: TRBV6-2/TRBV6-3
abundance: -
j_gene: TRBJ2-1
d_gene: TRBD2
CDR3aa: CASSYSSTSLHEQFF
CDR3nt: TGTGCCAGCAGTTACTCCTCGACTAGCCTCCATGAGCAGTTCTTC

len: 12
v_gene: TRBV20-1
abundance: medium-sized
j_gene: TRBJ2-7
d_gene: -
CDR3aa: CSPRRGSGEQYF
CDR3nt: TGCAGTCCCAGGCGAGGGTCTGGGGAGCAGTACTTC

len: 13
v_gene: TRBV12-3/TRBV12-4
abundance: few
j_gene: TRBJ1-4
d_gene: -
CDR3aa: CASRSDMGGKLFF
CDR3nt: TGTGCCAGCAGATCTGACATGGGCGGAAAACTGTTTTTT

len: 14
v_gene: TRBV11-3
abundance: -
j_gene: TRBJ2-3
d_gene: -
CDR3aa: CASSLSGTTDTQYF
CDR3nt: TGTGCCAGCAGCTTGTCGGGGACCACAGATACGCAGTATTTT

len: 15
v_gene: TRBV4-1
abundance: medium-sized
j_gene: TRBJ1-3
d_gene: TRBD1
CDR3aa: CASSRTTGAGNTIYF
CDR3nt: TGCGCCAGCAGCCGCACAACAGGGGCTGGAAACACCATATATTTT

len: 13
v_gene: TRBV6-1
abundance: -
j_gene: TRBJ2-7
d_gene: -
CDR3aa: CASSDGETYEQYF
CDR3nt: TGTGCCAGCAGTGACGGGGAGACCTACGAGCAGTACTTC

len: 15
v_gene: TRBV7-2
abundance: -
j_gene: TRBJ2-7
d_gene: TRBD2
CDR3aa: CASNPGTSGVYEQYF
CDR3nt: TGTGCCAGCAACCCGGGGACTAGCGGGGTTTACGAGCAGTACTTC

len: 14
v_gene: TRBV11-2
abundance: -
j_gene: TRBJ2-2
d_gene: -
CDR3aa: CASSLVLDTGELFF
CDR3nt: TGTGCCAGCAGCTTAGTCCTCGACACCGGGGAGCTGTTTTTT

len: 17
v_gene: TRBV12-3/TRBV12-4
abundance: medium-sized
j_gene: TRBJ1-2
d_gene: -
CDR3aa: CASSLGSRTESNYGYTF
CDR3nt: TGTGCCAGCAGTTTAGGCTCGCGGACAGAGAGTAACTATGGCTACACCTTC

len: 17
v_gene: TRBV19
abundance: -
j_gene: TRBJ1-2
d_gene: -
CDR3aa: CASSIEVGKAPNYGYTF
CDR3nt: TGTGCCAGTAGTATAGAGGTCGGCAAAGCTCCTAACTATGGCTACACCTTC

len: 13
v_gene: TRBV2
abundance: few
j_gene: TRBJ1-2
d_gene: -
CDR3aa: CASSEGGDYGYTF
CDR3nt: TGTGCCAGCAGTGAAGGAGGGGACTATGGCTACACCTTC

len: 15
v_gene: TRBV27
abundance: many
j_gene: TRBJ1-5
d_gene: -
CDR3aa: CASSLGGASNQPQHF
CDR3nt: TGTGCCAGCAGTCTGGGGGGGGCTTCCAATCAGCCCCAGCATTTT

len: 14
v_gene: TRBV9
abundance: many
j_gene: TRBJ1-5
d_gene: -
CDR3aa: CASSVEGADQPQHF
CDR3nt: TGTGCCAGCAGCGTAGAAGGGGCAGATCAGCCCCAGCATTTT

len: 15
v_gene: TRBV28
abundance: few
j_gene: TRBJ1-2
d_gene: TRBD1
CDR3aa: CASSPTGGAHYGYTF
CDR3nt: TGTGCCAGCAGTCCGACAGGGGGCGCCCACTATGGCTACACCTTC

len: 15
v_gene: TRBV7-2
abundance: medium-sized
j_gene: TRBJ1-1
d_gene: -
CDR3aa: CASSLQSGGNTEAFF
CDR3nt: TGTGCCAGCAGCTTACAAAGTGGGGGTAACACTGAAGCTTTCTTT

len: 13
v_gene: TRBV30
abundance: many
j_gene: TRBJ2-1
d_gene: -
CDR3aa: CAWNGQANNEQFF
CDR3nt: TGTGCCTGGAATGGGCAGGCCAACAATGAGCAGTTCTTC

len: 16
v_gene: TRBV27
abundance: many
j_gene: TRBJ1-1
d_gene: -
CDR3aa: CASSLRGTDPVTEAFF
CDR3nt: TGTGCCAGCAGTTTAAGGGGCACAGACCCGGTGACTGAAGCTTTCTTT

len: 16
v_gene: TRBV27
abundance: -
j_gene: TRBJ2-7
d_gene: TRBD2
CDR3aa: CASSLGREGGLYEQYF
CDR3nt: TGTGCCAGCAGTTTAGGGCGGGAGGGAGGCCTCTACGAGCAGTACTTC

len: 16
v_gene: TRBV5-1
abundance: -
j_gene: TRBJ2-3
d_gene: TRBD2
CDR3aa: CLPADSSGGGTDTQYF
CDR3nt: TGCCTACCAGCGGACTCTAGCGGGGGGGGCACAGATACGCAGTATTTT

len: 15
v_gene: TRBV5-6
abundance: many
j_gene: TRBJ2-5
d_gene: -
CDR3aa: CASSLRRMGGETQYF
CDR3nt: TGTGCCAGCAGCTTGAGGAGAATGGGCGGAGAGACCCAGTACTTC

len: 16
v_gene: TRBV7-3
abundance: once
j_gene: TRBJ2-2
d_gene: TRBD1
CDR3aa: CANSLIGTEEAGELFF
CDR3nt: TGTGCCAACAGCTTAATCGGGACAGAGGAGGCCGGGGAGCTGTTTTTT

len: 15
v_gene: TRBV4-3
abundance: -
j_gene: TRBJ1-2
d_gene: -
CDR3aa: CASSQVPVRDYGYTF
CDR3nt: TGCGCCAGCAGCCAGGTCCCGGTACGAGACTATGGCTACACCTTC

len: 17
v_gene: TRBV6-2/TRBV6-3
abundance: few
j_gene: TRBJ2-7
d_gene: -
CDR3aa: CASIRPRVVLESYEQYF
CDR3nt: TGTGCCAGCATAAGACCCAGGGTTGTCCTCGAGTCCTACGAGCAGTACTTC

len: 14
v_gene: TRBV2
abundance: few
j_gene: TRBJ2-7
d_gene: -
CDR3aa: CAILSVGAMVEQYF
CDR3nt: TGTGCCATCCTTTCAGTGGGCGCAATGGTCGAGCAGTACTTC